Each of the 18 T cell receptor beta chains below was sequenced from the same sample in a study of T cell changes during pregnancy in multiple sclerosis. Sequenced by immunoSEQ multiplex PCR; TCRdb stores in-frame clones only, minus some. The data show tens of thousands of clones, approximately 90% seen once. The sample here was CD4+ T cells from peripheral blood mononuclear cells, taken before pregnancy. These receptors all come from a female donor with multiple sclerosis, enrolled in a pregnancy study.

V is TRBV5-4 and J is TRBJ2-1, with no clear D. CDR1 and CDR2 (germline): SGHNT, YYREEE (reference sequence). With 0 bases removed from V and 1 base from J, the gap between germline ends came to 11 bases. The CDR3 extends over 16 amino acids. CDR3 bases: TGTGCCAGCAGCTTGGGCGGCCGGCTTTCCTACAATGAGCAGTTCTTC. It yields the protein CASSLGGRLSYNEQFF.

The V call is TRBV4-1, the J call TRBJ2-1; D not resolved. This CDR3 spans 14 amino acids. Trimming cost V 0 bases and J 8 bases, with 11 bases left between them. Germline CDR1 MGHRA, CDR2 YSYEKL. This CDR3 is CASSQDNGRDEQFF. Here the CDR3 DNA reads TGCGCCAGCAGCCAAGATAACGGTAGAGATGAGCAGTTCTTC.

This chain uses TRBV6-5 with TRBJ2-1; 11 bases are a match to TRBD2. This CDR3 comprises 16 residues. Germline CDR1 is MNHEY and CDR2 is SVGAGI. With V trimmed by 0 bases and J by 10 bases, 8 bases remained unmatched. CDR3 bases: TGTGCCAGCAGTTACTCCATAGCGGGGGGGCTTGGGGAGCAGTTCTTC. It encodes CASSYSIAGGLGEQFF.

This chain links TRBV14 with TRBJ2-5, with D perhaps TRBD1 (5 bases). Trimming removed 1 base from V and 7 bases from J, with 10 bases in between. The germline CDR1 and CDR2 sequences are SGHDN and FVKESK. The CDR3 runs 13 residues. The CDR3 sequence is CASSQVQVGTQYF. The CDR3 coding sequence is TGTGCCAGCAGCCAAGTACAGGTGGGGACCCAGTACTTC.

This clone was observed a few times. The CDR3, as DNA: TGTGCCAGCAGTGAAACCGGGATCGGCTATGGCTACACCTTC. The encoded protein is CASSETGIGYGYTF. The chain couples TRBV2 to TRBJ1-2, with D uncertain. This CDR3 region has 14 residues. Between the trimmed V and J ends, which lost 2 bases and 4 bases, there was a span of 11 bases. Germline-derived CDR1 and CDR2 are SNHLY and FYNNEI.

The chain links TRBV4-1 to TRBJ2-1; a weak D match, TRBD1 (6 bases). Trimming shortened V by 4 bases and J by 8 bases, and 15 bases separated the two germline ends. CDR3 length equals 14 residues. Looked up from germline, CDR1 is MGHRA and CDR2 is YSYEKL. The CDR3 spells CASSPLGRGHEQFF. The CDR3 DNA follows: TGCGCCAGCAGCCCCCTAGGCAGGGGCCATGAGCAGTTCTTC.

The V and J genes are TRBV7-8 and TRBJ2-5, with 10 positions matching TRBD1. Germline V gene sequence: CDR1 SGHVS, CDR2 FQNEAQ. The CDR3 covers 16 residues. V was clipped by 3 bases and J by 4 bases; unmatched bases: 8. The CDR3 DNA follows: TGTGCCAGCAGCTTTTGGGGGACAGGGGACGGAGAGACCCAGTACTTC. It translates to CASSFWGTGDGETQYF.

V is TRBV30 and J is TRBJ1-4; 11 bases agree with TRBD1. Per germline, CDR1 GTSNPN and CDR2 SVGIG (reference sequence). V was pared by 3 bases and J by 6 bases, with 6 bases of the junction left unmatched. The CDR3 covers 15 residues. CDR3 loop: CAWRIRDRGYEKLFF. DNA for the CDR3: TGTGCCTGGAGAATCCGGGACAGGGGGTATGAAAAACTGTTTTTT.

For this clone: Germline is not matched at one junction end, which may reflect a read error. The chain recombines TRBV7-7 with TRBJ2-5; TRBD1 matches 12 bases. Germline-derived CDR1 and CDR2 are SSHAT and FNYEAQ (reference sequence). This CDR3 region has 16 residues. The CDR3 sequence is CASSPGQGARWETQYF. The DNA of the CDR3 is TGTGCTAGCAGCCCGGGACAGGGGGCAAGGTGGGAGACCCAGTACTTC.

This rearrangement joins TRBV29-1 to TRBJ2-5; TRBD2 matches at 8 bases. The germline CDR1 and CDR2 sequences are SQVTM and ANQGSEA. CDR3 length: 12 amino acids. Germline trimming cut 7 bases from V and 2 bases from J; bases unmatched to any gene: 3. The chain's CDR3 is CSETSAQETQYF. CDR3 bases: TGCAGCGAGACTAGCGCACAAGAGACCCAGTACTTC.

This clone was recorded only once. CDR3 sequence: CASSLAAGGAIQYF. DNA for the CDR3: TGCGCCAGCAGCTTGGCAGCCGGGGGAGCCATTCAGTACTTC. The rearrangement uses TRBV5-1 and TRBJ2-4, with D tentatively TRBD2 (6 bases). There are 14 residues in the CDR3. Trimming removed 0 bases from V and 9 bases from J, with 13 bases in between. CDR1 SGHRS and CDR2 YFSETQ come from the germline V gene.

This chain links TRBV28 with TRBJ1-5, with 8 bases identical to TRBD1. Trimming took 5 bases from V and 7 from J; bases not matched to a gene: 7. The CDR3 sequence is 14 residues long. The germline gives CDR1 MDHEN, CDR2 SYDVKM. CDR3 coding DNA: TGTGCCAGCAGTCCAACAGGGGGAAGCCAGCCCCAGCATTTT. As protein: CASSPTGGSQPQHF.

The J gene is TRBJ1-6, the V gene TRBV28; D might be TRBD1 (6 bases). Germline assignment: CDR1 MDHEN and CDR2 SYDVKM. V was cut by 2 bases and J by 9 bases, with 14 bases left in between. The CDR3 has 15 amino acids. CDR3 sequence: CASSLPGEGVSPLHF. The CDR3 DNA follows: TGTGCCAGCAGTTTACCAGGGGAGGGAGTTTCACCCCTCCACTTT.

J is TRBJ1-1 and V is TRBV5-6; D is unresolved. The CDR3 extends over 15 amino acids. Germline CDR1 SGHDT, CDR2 YYEEEE. Trimming pared 0 bases from V and 5 bases from J, leaving 14 bases between. The CDR3 loop reads CASSLEWRLTTEAFF. The CDR3 nucleotides read TGTGCCAGCAGCTTGGAGTGGAGACTAACAACTGAAGCTTTCTTT. Supplemented by reference TRBV5-6 and TRBJ1-1, the full variable domain reads DAGVTQSPTHLIKTRGQQVTLRCSPKSGHDTVSWYQQALGQGPQFIFQYYEEEERQRGNFPDRFSGHQFPNYSSELNVNALLLGDSALYLCASSLEWRLTTEAFFGQGTRLTVV.

The DNA of the CDR3 is TGCGCCAGCAGCCAAACGGGGGGGACAGATACGCAGTATTTT. The encoded protein is CASSQTGGTDTQYF. The chain links TRBV4-1 to TRBJ2-3; the match to TRBD2 covers 8 bases. V lost 2 bases to trimming and J lost 3 bases; unmatched junction nucleotides: 1. Germline V gene sequence: CDR1 MGHRA, CDR2 YSYEKL. The CDR3 length is 14 residues.

This chain links TRBV21-1 with TRBJ1-3; the table's D call of TRBD1 was not tested on the DNA. TRBV21-1 is classified as a pseudogene. The CDR3 has 17 residues. CDR3 coding DNA: TGTGCCAGCAGCAAACATGGACAGGACTACTCTGGAAACACCATATATTTT. Translation gives CASSKHGQDYSGNTIYF.

J is TRBJ2-2 and V is TRBV30; weak D call: TRBD2 (7 bases). The V and J ends lost 4 bases and 4 bases respectively, with 13 bases between them. Germline V gene sequence: CDR1 GTSNPN, CDR2 SVGIG (reference sequence). This CDR3 spans 14 amino acids. This CDR3 reads CAWTGGQGTGELFF. The CDR3 DNA reads TGTGCCTGGACCGGGGGGCAGGGCACCGGGGAGCTGTTTTTT. Full variable domain (outside the CDR3, taken from reference TRBV30 and TRBJ2-2): SQTIHQWPATLVQPVGSPLSLECTVEGTSNPNLYWYRQAAGRGLQLLFYSVGIGQISSEVPQNLSASRPQDRQFILSSKKLLLSDSGFYLCAWTGGQGTGELFFGEGSRLTVL.

The J gene is TRBJ1-6, the V gene TRBV19; D might be TRBD1 (5 bases). CDR1 LNHDA and CDR2 SQIVND come from the germline V gene (reference sequence). The germline V and J ends were trimmed by 6 bases and 2 bases, with 11 bases remaining between them. The CDR3 length is 15 residues. For the CDR3, the DNA is TGTGCCAGTAGGACGGGGGGGACCTATAATTCACCCCTCCACTTT. Its translation is CASRTGGTYNSPLHF. Full variable domain (missing parts from reference TRBV19 and TRBJ1-6): DGGITQSPKYLFRKEGQNVTLSCEQNLNHDAMYWYRQDPGQGLRLIYYSQIVNDFQKGDIAEGYSVSREKKESFPLTVTSAQKNPTAFYLCASRTGGTYNSPLHFGNGTRLTVT.